One and the same sample provided the 4 T cell receptor beta chains below, sequenced in a study of T-cell reconstitution after alpha-beta-depleted transplantation in children. Unique molecular identifiers were incorporated during preparation of the TCRbeta library. MiXCR, run by TCRdb on the PCR reads, gives a single entry per CDR3 protein. The table shows 240,000 or so distinct CDR3 sequences, with approximately 12% occurring only once. Sequenced material: PBMCs from the stem cell graft donor, taken from the stem cell graft. The receptors originated from a human donor who donated a stem cell graft to a child with acute lymphoblastic leukemia.

This clonotype showed up many times. The rearrangement uses TRBV12-3 or TRBV12-4 and TRBJ2-7; D could derive from TRBD1 or TRBD2 (5 bases each). The ends were cut back, 11 bases at V and 1 base at J, with 15 bases in the middle. The CDR3 has 13 amino acids. The CDR3, as DNA: TGTGCCGGAATTGGGACGGATTCCTACGAGCAGTACTTC. Encoded protein: CAGIGTDSYEQYF.

This clonotype was seen ten or more times. The chain links TRBV25-1 to TRBJ1-3; no firm D call. With 7 bases removed from V and 0 bases from J, the gap between germline ends came to 10 bases. The CDR3 is 14 amino acids. CDR1 MGHDK and CDR2 SYGVNS come from the germline V gene. For the CDR3, the DNA is TGTGCCAGCATGGGGTCCTCCTCTGGAAACACCATATATTTT. This codes for CASMGSSSGNTIYF. Drawing the rest from reference TRBV25-1 and TRBJ1-3, the complete variable domain is EADIYQTPRYLVIGTGKKITLECSQTMGHDKMYWYQQDPGMELHLIHYSYGVNSTEKGDLSSESTVSRIRTEHFPLTLESARPSHTSQYLCASMGSSSGNTIYFGEGSWLTVV.

The sample holds many counts of this clonotype. The J gene is TRBJ2-7, the V gene TRBV10-2; 7 nucleotides agree with TRBD1. The ends lost 7 bases at V and 5 bases at J; junction bases unmatched: 14. CDR3 size: 15 residues. The V gene's germline CDR1 is WSHSY and CDR2 SAAADI. The CDR3 bases are TGCGCCAGCAATAAGGGGGCGATACCAGGTGACGAGCAGTACTTC. It yields the protein CASNKGAIPGDEQYF.

This clonotype was found many times. This CDR3 reads CSASVLGVASGGYTF. CDR3 sequence (DNA): TGCAGCGCCTCAGTCCTAGGGGTTGCCTCAGGGGGCTACACCTTC. The rearrangement uses TRBV29-1 and TRBJ1-2; possibly TRBD1 for D (5 bases). The germline CDR1 and CDR2 sequences are SQVTM and ANQGSEA. Between the trimmed V and J ends, which lost 7 bases and 8 bases, there was a span of 26 bases. The CDR3 runs 15 residues.